This is a list of T cell receptor beta chains from one sample in a study of cytomegalovirus exposure and HLA in healthy donors. Libraries were prepared by immunoSEQ multiplex PCR; TCRdb keeps only in-frame clonotypes and omits some of them. The sample gives fewer than 90,000 clones, 70% of which show up once; roughly 10% is in the top ten. Sequences were obtained from PBMCs. These receptors all come from a woman aged 50 to 60 in good health and CMV-seropositive. The CDR3 runs from the conserved cysteine through the conserved F or W. D genes are given only for firm matches. Size is omitted from some rows. Given values are once, few, many or a class for expanded clones.

CDR3 DNA,CDR3 protein,V gene,J gene,clone size,D gene
TGTGCCAGCAGCTTAGGACTAGCGGGAGTGTGGAATGAGCAGTTCTTC,CASSLGLAGVWNEQFF,TRBV5-5,TRBJ2-1,NA,TRBD2
TGTGCCAGCACCCTTGGGGTGACGCTCCTCGGGAGCTACACCTTC,CASTLGVTLLGSYTF,TRBV28,TRBJ1-2,NA,NA
TGCGCCAGCAGCCAAGATGCGGGGAGGCACGAGCAGTACTTC,CASSQDAGRHEQYF,TRBV4-3,TRBJ2-7,NA,NA
TGCAGCGTTGCGGGGGGGGAGACCCAGTACTTC,CSVAGGETQYF,TRBV29-1,TRBJ2-5,NA,TRBD2
TGTGCCAGCAGCCACGTACAGGGCACAGATACGCAGTATTTT,CASSHVQGTDTQYF,TRBV27,TRBJ2-3,NA,NA
TGTGCCAGCACCTCAACCGCCACGGGCAATCAGCCCCAGCATTTT,CASTSTATGNQPQHF,TRBV7-2,TRBJ1-5,few,NA
TGTGCCAGCAGCGGCCGGGACAAGGGCCTCCACTTT,CASSGRDKGLHF,TRBV7-9,TRBJ1-6,NA,NA
TGTGCCAGCACATCAGCGGGAGGTTCGGATACGCAGTATTTT,CASTSAGGSDTQYF,TRBV2,TRBJ2-3,NA,TRBD2
TGCAGCGTTGAAGACGCGGGAAGCTACACTGAAGCTTTCTTT,CSVEDAGSYTEAFF,TRBV29-1,TRBJ1-1,NA,NA
TGTGCCACCAAACCCGGGACTAGCGGATACTACGAGCAGTACTTC,CATKPGTSGYYEQYF,TRBV11-2,TRBJ2-7,NA,TRBD2
TGTGCCAGCAGCTTATTGGTTAGCGGAGAGGACCCCTCCTACGAGCAGTACTTC,CASSLLVSGEDPSYEQYF,TRBV7-9,TRBJ2-7,NA,NA
TGCGCCAGCAGTGAGGGACAGGACTATGGCTACACCTTC,CASSEGQDYGYTF,TRBV10-1,TRBJ1-2,NA,TRBD1
TGCGCCAGCAGCTTGGTGGGGGCGGGTCAAGAGACCCAGTACTTC,CASSLVGAGQETQYF,TRBV5-1,TRBJ2-5,NA,NA
TGTGCCAGCAGTTACTTACAGGGTCCTCCTGAAGCTTTCTTT,CASSYLQGPPEAFF,TRBV6-5,TRBJ1-1,NA,NA
TGTGCCAGCAGCTTAACAGGGGATTCGGTTGAAAAACTGTTTTTT,CASSLTGDSVEKLFF,TRBV9,TRBJ1-4,NA,TRBD1
TGCGCCAGCAGCTTGGAGGGCAGGGAGGCCTACGAGCAGTACTTC,CASSLEGREAYEQYF,TRBV5-1,TRBJ2-7,few,NA
TGTGCCAGCAGCCAAGGGGACTACCAATCCTACAATGAGCAGTTCTTC,CASSQGDYQSYNEQFF,TRBV4-2,TRBJ2-1,NA,TRBD2
TGCGCCAGCAGCATCCGGGACAGCCGCCAAGAGACCCAGTACTTC,CASSIRDSRQETQYF,TRBV4-3,TRBJ2-5,few,TRBD1
TGTGCCATCATGACTAGCGGGGGTAACAATGAGCAGTTCTTC,CAIMTSGGNNEQFF,TRBV10-3,TRBJ2-1,NA,TRBD2
TGTGCCAGTAGTCTAACTGGACTGTCCACCGGGGAGCTGTTTTTT,CASSLTGLSTGELFF,TRBV19,TRBJ2-2,NA,NA
TGTGCCAGTAGTATACCTACACAGGGGCAGCAGTTCTTC,CASSIPTQGQQFF,TRBV19,TRBJ2-1,NA,TRBD1
TGTGCCAGCACCGATCGGAGCTCCTACAATGAGCAGTTCTTC,CASTDRSSYNEQFF,TRBV11-2,TRBJ2-1,NA,NA
TGTGCCAGCAGTTTAGGGCCCCGCTACGAGCAGTACTTC,CASSLGPRYEQYF,TRBV27,TRBJ2-7,NA,NA
TGTGCCTGGAGTGTACCAGGTCTCGGTAATTCACCCCTCCACTTT,CAWSVPGLGNSPLHF,TRBV30,TRBJ1-6,NA,NA
TGTGCCAGCAGTTTAGTTCAGGGGTGGTCCTATAATTCACCCCTCCACTTT,CASSLVQGWSYNSPLHF,TRBV27,TRBJ1-6,NA,NA
TGTGCCAGCAGCTTAGGACGATGGGGACAGGGACGTCAGCCCCAGCATTTT,CASSLGRWGQGRQPQHF,TRBV7-9,TRBJ1-5,NA,TRBD1
TGTGCCAGCAGCTCCATGGGCTACAACCAAGAGACCCAGTACTTC,CASSSMGYNQETQYF,TRBV9,TRBJ2-5,NA,NA
TGTGCCAGCAGCGTGCTTCCCTCTCAGGGCCGAGTTAGCTACACCTTC,CASSVLPSQGRVSYTF,TRBV27,TRBJ1-2,once,NA
TGTGCCAGCAGCGTGGGACAGGGTACCGAGACCCAGTACTTC,CASSVGQGTETQYF,TRBV7-9,TRBJ2-5,NA,TRBD1
TGTGCCAGCAGCGCCAGCGGGGGGATCCAAGAGACCCAGTACTTC,CASSASGGIQETQYF,TRBV9,TRBJ2-5,NA,TRBD2
TGTGCCAGCAGAACGACAGGGGGCCACGAGCAGTACTTC,CASRTTGGHEQYF,TRBV27,TRBJ2-7,once,TRBD1
TGTGCCAGCAGTCTCTTGGGGGGGGTCGGCACCGGGGAGCTGTTTTTT,CASSLLGGVGTGELFF,TRBV6-6,TRBJ2-2,NA,TRBD2
TGTGCCAGTAGTATAGTCCCTCCTAGCGGGACACGTTACGATGAGCAGTTCTTC,CASSIVPPSGTRYDEQFF,TRBV19,TRBJ2-1,NA,TRBD2
TGTGCCAGCAGAACATACGCTTATGGCTACACCTTC,CASRTYAYGYTF,TRBV5-6,TRBJ1-2,many,NA